Listed below are T cell receptor beta chains from one sample, sequenced in a study of T cells in Graves' hyperthyroidism and ophthalmopathy. TCRdb redid the calling of the multiplex PCR reads with MiXCR, one entry per CDR3 protein. The sample contains about 210,000 distinct CDR3 sequences, over 15% of which appear only once. The specimen sequenced was blood. The receptors derive from a man aged 45 to 65 with Graves' hyperthyroidism. Each CDR3 is given without its conserved first and last residue.

v_call cdr3_aa
TRBV28 ASSPGTHPYNEQF
TRBV6-1 ASSVVYEQY
TRBV3-1 ASRAVGTEAF
TRBV28 ASSLSSGGYT
TRBV11-2 ASSLDWGLHGELF
TRBV28 ASSFPRIGGSPLH
TRBV20-1 SARFRDQETQY
TRBV4-1 ASSPWSSGSYEQY
TRBV9 ASSVGAGLSYEQY
TRBV4-1 ASSQAWAEEQF
TRBV15 ATSRSYNQPQH
TRBV12-3/TRBV12-4 ASSVVVHEQY
TRBV11-2 ASSLGKGPKNQPQH
TRBV25-1 ASRGQREYNLAYNEQF
TRBV11-2 ASSLGAGASYNEQF
TRBV7-3 ASSFAGGWGNEQF
TRBV2 ASMTTGEKLF
TRBV27 ASSLDRGHNEQF
TRBV7-8 ASSLDRTEDEQY
TRBV28 ASSFQGARGYT
TRBV7-9 ASSLAASGAYNEQF
TRBV18 ASSPLVRGGEQY
TRBV7-2 ASSLEAGGRYEQY
TRBV29-1 SVESGADTQY
TRBV10-3 AITRTGGDGYT
TRBV7-9 ASRGQAPGELF
TRBV25-1 ASSAIESPYNEQF
TRBV12-5 ASGLVNTGELF
TRBV5-1 ASSSRWTEAF
TRBV24-1 ATSERGETQY
TRBV7-9 ASSPSGRHTQY
TRBV9 ASSAGQGAGQPQH
TRBV5-6 ASRRRGANYGYT
TRBV14 ASSQIRGRRETQY
TRBV5-1 ASSPWGLAGDLYNEQF
TRBV20-1 SACSRDRGTGELF
TRBV6-2/TRBV6-3 ASSYQLAGGSYNEQF
TRBV5-1 ASSDGTGGSYNEQF
TRBV6-1 ASSSAGSSF
TRBV7-3 ASSLRGTSGSPNEQF
TRBV6-1 ASSSVSSGQY
TRBV5-8 ASSLTSGRESYEQY